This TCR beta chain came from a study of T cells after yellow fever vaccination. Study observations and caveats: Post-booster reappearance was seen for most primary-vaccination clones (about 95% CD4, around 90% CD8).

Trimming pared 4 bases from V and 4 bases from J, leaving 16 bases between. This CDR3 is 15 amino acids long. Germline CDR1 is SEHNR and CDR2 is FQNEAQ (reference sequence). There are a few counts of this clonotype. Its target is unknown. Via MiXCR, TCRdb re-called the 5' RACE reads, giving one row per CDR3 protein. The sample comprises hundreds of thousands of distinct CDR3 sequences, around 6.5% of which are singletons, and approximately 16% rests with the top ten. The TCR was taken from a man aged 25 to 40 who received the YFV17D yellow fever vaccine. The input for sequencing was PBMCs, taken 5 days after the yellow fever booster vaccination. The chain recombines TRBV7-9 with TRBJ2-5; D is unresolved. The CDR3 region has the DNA TGTGCCAGCAGCTCCACTGGTTCCGTGATAGAGACCCAGTACTTC. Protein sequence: CASSSTGSVIETQYF.